This entry lists 6 T cell receptor beta chains sequenced from one sample in a study of response to subunit inactivated influenza vaccine. TCRdb passed the RT-PCR reads through MiXCR, listing each CDR3 protein once. The repertoire consists of about 540,000 distinct CDR3 sequences, with roughly 23% occurring once and the leading ten covering approximately 3%. The sample also formed part of further work on T cells expressing NK-cell markers. As reported in that work: TCR beta libraries carry UMIs added by 5'RACE template switching.

The material sequenced was CD4+ T cells sorted from PBMCs, taken 11 to 12 days after vaccination. Receptors originate from a man aged 45-65 years who received an inactivated influenza vaccine.

This clonotype was recorded a few times. The genes are TRBV6-2 or TRBV6-3 and TRBJ2-3, with unresolved D. The V gene's germline CDR1 is MNHEY and CDR2 SVGEGT. V dropped 4 bases and J dropped 1 base, with 12 bases sitting between them. CDR3 length equals 15 residues. The CDR3 bases are TGTGCCAGCAGTTCGAAGTCTCCCGGCACAGATACGCAGTATTTT. This sequence encodes CASSSKSPGTDTQYF.

This clonotype was counted only a few times. The V and J genes are TRBV20-1 and TRBJ1-5; 8 bases map to TRBD1. CDR1 and CDR2 from the germline V gene are DFQATT and SNEGSKA (reference sequence). J lost 0 bases, V lost 6 bases, and 4 bases had no gene match. The CDR3 covers 14 residues. The CDR3, as DNA: TGCAGTGCCACGACAGGGGTTAGCAATCAGCCCCAGCATTTT. It codes for CSATTGVSNQPQHF.

The J gene is TRBJ2-2, the V gene TRBV12-3 or TRBV12-4; D might be TRBD1 (5 bases). Between the trimmed V and J ends, which lost 5 bases and 5 bases, there was a span of 12 bases. The CDR3 consists of 14 residues. In DNA form, the CDR3 reads TGTGCCAGCAGTCCAGGGTCGGTGACCGGGGAGCTGTTTTTT. This sequence encodes CASSPGSVTGELFF.

This clonotype appeared many times. The V and J genes are TRBV5-5 and TRBJ2-5; 7 bases fit TRBD1. The CDR3 covers 14 residues. V lost 4 bases to trimming and J lost 2 bases; unmatched junction nucleotides: 5. The germline gives CDR1 SGHKS, CDR2 YYEKEE (reference sequence). The CDR3 DNA reads as TGTGCCAGCAGCGAAGGGACAGTACAAGAGACCCAGTACTTC. Amino acids: CASSEGTVQETQYF.

This clonotype turned up a few times. The chain has TRBV6-2 or TRBV6-3 and TRBJ2-1; 8 bases fit TRBD1. After removal of 7 bases from V and 3 bases from J, the junction contained 5 bases not matched to a gene. The CDR3 has 14 residues. Germline loops: CDR1 MNHEY, CDR2 SVGEGT. The CDR3 reads CASKGTGLYNEQFF. In nucleotides, the CDR3 is TGTGCCAGCAAAGGGACAGGCCTCTACAATGAGCAGTTCTTC.

The chain combines TRBV20-1 with TRBJ1-2; D might be TRBD1 (6 bases). In germline, CDR1 is DFQATT, CDR2 SNEGSKA (reference sequence). Trimming pared 7 bases from V and 2 bases from J, leaving 11 bases between. The CDR3 runs 12 residues. This CDR3 is CSGGTSNYGYTF. The DNA of the CDR3 is TGCAGTGGAGGGACATCGAACTATGGCTACACCTTC.